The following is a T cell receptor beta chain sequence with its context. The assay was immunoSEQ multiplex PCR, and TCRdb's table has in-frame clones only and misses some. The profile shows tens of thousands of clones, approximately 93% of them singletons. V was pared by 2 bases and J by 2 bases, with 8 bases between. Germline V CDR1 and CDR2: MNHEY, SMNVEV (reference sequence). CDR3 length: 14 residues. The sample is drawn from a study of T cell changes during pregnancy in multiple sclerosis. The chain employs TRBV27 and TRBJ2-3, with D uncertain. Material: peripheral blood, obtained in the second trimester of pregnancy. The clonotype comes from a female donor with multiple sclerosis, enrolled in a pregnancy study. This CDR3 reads CASSLGAPTDTQYF. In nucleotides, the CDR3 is TGTGCCAGCAGTTTAGGAGCGCCCACAGATACGCAGTATTTT.